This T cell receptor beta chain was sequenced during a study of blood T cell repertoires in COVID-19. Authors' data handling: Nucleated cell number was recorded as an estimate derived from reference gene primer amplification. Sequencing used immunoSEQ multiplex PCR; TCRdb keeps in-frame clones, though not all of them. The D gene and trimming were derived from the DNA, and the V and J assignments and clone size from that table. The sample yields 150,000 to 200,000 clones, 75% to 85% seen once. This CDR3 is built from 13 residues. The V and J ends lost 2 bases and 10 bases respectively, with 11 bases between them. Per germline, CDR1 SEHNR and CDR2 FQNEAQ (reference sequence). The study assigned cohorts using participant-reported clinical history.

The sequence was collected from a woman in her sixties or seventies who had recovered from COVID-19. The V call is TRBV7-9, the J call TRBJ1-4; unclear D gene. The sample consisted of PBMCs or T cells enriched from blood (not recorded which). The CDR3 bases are TGTGCCAGCAGCTTATGGCAAGACTCAAAACTGTTTTTT. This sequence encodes CASSLWQDSKLFF.